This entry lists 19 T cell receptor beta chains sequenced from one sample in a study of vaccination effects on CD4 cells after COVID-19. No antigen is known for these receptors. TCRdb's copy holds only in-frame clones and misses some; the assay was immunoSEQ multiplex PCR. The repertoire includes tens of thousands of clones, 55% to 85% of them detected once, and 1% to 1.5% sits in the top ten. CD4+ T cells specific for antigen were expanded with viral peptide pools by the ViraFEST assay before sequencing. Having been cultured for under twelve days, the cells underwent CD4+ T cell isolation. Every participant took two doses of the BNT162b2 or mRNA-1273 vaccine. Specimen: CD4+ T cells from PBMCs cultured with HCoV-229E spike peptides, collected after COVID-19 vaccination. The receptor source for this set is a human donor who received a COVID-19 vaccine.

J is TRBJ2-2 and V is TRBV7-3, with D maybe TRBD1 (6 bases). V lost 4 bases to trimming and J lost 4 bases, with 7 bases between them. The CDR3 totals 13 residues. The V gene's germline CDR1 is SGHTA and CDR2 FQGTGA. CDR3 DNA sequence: TGTGCCAGCAGCTCCAGGGGCACCGGGGAGCTGTTTTTT. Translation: CASSSRGTGELFF.

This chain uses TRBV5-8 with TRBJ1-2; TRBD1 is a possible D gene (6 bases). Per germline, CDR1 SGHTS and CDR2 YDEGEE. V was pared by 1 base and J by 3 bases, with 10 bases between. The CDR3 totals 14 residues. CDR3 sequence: CASSLSTGHYGYTF. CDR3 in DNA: TGTGCCAGCAGCTTGAGCACAGGGCACTATGGCTACACCTTC.

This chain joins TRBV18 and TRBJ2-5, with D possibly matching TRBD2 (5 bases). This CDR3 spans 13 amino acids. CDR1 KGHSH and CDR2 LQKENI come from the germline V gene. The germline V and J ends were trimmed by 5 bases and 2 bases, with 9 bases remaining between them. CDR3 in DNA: TGTGCCAGCTCAAGAGGGATTCAAGAGACCCAGTACTTC. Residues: CASSRGIQETQYF.

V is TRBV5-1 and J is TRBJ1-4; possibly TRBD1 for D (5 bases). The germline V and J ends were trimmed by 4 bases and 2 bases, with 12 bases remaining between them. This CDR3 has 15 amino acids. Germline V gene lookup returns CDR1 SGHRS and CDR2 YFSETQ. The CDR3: CASSPGGGTNEKLFF. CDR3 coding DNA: TGCGCCAGCAGCCCGGGGGGAGGCACTAATGAAAAACTGTTTTTT.

This CDR3 reads CASSQGQASSYEQYV. The CDR3 DNA is TGTGCCAGCAGCCAAGGACAGGCCTCTTCCTACGAGCAGTACGTC. V and J are TRBV11-1 and TRBJ2-7; 7 bases agree with TRBD1. The CDR3 runs 15 residues. Germline CDR1 is SGHAT and CDR2 is FQDESV (reference sequence). The J segment lost 1 base and the V segment lost 5 bases, leaving 8 bases of the junction unmatched.

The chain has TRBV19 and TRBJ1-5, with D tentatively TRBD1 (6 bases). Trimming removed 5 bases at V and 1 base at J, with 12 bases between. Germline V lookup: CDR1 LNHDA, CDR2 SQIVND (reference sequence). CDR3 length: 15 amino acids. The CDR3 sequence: CASSPDRLSNQPQHF. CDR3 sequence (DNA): TGTGCCAGTAGTCCCGACAGGCTAAGCAATCAGCCCCAGCATTTT.

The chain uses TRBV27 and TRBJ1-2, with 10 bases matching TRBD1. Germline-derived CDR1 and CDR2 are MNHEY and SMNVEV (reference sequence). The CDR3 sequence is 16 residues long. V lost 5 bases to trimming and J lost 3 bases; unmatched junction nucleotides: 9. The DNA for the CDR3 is TGTGCCAGCAGTACGACAGGGGGCAGACGGGACTATGGCTACACCTTC. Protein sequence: CASSTTGGRRDYGYTF.

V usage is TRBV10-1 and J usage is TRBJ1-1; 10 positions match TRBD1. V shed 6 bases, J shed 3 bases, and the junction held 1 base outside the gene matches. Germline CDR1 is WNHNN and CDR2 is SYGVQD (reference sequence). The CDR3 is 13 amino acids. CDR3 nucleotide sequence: TGCGCCAGCAGGACAGGGGGCCACACTGAAGCTTTCTTT. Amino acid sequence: CASRTGGHTEAFF.

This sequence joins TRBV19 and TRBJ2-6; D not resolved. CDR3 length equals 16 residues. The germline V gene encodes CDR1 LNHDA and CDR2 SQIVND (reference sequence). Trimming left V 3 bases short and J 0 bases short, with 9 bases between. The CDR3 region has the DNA TGTGCCAGTAGTATCGGACCGTTCTCTGGGGCCAACGTCCTGACTTTC. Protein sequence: CASSIGPFSGANVLTF.

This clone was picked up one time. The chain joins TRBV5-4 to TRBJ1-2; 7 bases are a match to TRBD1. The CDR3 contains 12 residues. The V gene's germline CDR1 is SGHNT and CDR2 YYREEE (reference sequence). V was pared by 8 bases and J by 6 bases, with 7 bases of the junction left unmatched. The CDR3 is CASGEGANGYTF. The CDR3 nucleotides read TGTGCCAGTGGGGAGGGGGCGAATGGCTACACCTTC.

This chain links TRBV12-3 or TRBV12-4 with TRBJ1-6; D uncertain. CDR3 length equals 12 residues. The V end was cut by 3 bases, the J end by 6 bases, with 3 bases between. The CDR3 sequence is CASSFINSPLHF. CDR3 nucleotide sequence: TGTGCCAGCAGTTTTATTAATTCACCCCTCCACTTT.

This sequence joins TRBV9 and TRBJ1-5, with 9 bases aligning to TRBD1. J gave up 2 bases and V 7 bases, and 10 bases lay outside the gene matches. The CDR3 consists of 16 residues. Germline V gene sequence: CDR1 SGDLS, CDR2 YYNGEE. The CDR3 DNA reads TGTGCCAGCCCGGTGGGGGACAGGGTCGGCAATCAGCCCCAGCATTTT. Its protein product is CASPVGDRVGNQPQHF.

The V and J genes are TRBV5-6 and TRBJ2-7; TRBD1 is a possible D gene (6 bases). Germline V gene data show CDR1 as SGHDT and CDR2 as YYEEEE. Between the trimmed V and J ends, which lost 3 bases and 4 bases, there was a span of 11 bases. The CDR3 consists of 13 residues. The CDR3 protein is CASSWADRYEQYV. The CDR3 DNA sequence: TGTGCCAGCAGCTGGGCGGACAGATACGAGCAGTACGTC.

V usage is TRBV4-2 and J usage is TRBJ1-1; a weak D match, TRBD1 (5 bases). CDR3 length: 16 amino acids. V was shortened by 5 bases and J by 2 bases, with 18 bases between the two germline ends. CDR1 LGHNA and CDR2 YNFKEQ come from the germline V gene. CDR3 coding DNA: TGTGCCAGCAGCAAAATCGCGGGGGGAAGTAACACTGAAGCTTTCTTT. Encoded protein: CASSKIAGGSNTEAFF.

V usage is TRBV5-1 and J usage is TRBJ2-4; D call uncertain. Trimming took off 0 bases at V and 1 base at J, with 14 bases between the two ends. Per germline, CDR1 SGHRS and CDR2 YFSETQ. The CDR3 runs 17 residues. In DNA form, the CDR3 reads TGCGCCAGCAGCTTGGAAGGCCCCCACGGGGCCAAAAACATTCAGTACTTC. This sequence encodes CASSLEGPHGAKNIQYF. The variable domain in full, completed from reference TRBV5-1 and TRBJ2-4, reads KAGVTQTPRYLIKTRGQQVTLSCSPISGHRSVSWYQQTPGQGLQFLFEYFSETQRNKGNFPGRFSGRQFSNSRSEMNVSTLELGDSALYLCASSLEGPHGAKNIQYFGAGTRLSVL.

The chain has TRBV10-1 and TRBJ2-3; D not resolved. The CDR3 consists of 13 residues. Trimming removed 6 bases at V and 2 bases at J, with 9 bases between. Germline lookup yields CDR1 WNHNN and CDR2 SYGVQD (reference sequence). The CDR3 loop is CASSLSVTDTQYF. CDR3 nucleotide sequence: TGCGCCAGCAGCCTCTCAGTCACAGATACGCAGTATTTT.

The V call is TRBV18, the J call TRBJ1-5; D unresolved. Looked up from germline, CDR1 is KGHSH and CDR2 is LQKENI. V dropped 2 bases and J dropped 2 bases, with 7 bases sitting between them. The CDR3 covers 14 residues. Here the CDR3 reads CASSPGFGNQPQHF. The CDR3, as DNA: TGTGCCAGCTCACCAGGGTTCGGCAATCAGCCCCAGCATTTT.

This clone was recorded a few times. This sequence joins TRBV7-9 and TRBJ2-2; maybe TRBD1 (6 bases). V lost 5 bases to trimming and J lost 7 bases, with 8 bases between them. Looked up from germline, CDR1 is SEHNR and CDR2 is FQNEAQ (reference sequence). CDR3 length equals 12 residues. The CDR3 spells CASSKGVGELFF. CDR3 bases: TGTGCCAGCAGCAAGGGGGTCGGGGAGCTGTTTTTT.

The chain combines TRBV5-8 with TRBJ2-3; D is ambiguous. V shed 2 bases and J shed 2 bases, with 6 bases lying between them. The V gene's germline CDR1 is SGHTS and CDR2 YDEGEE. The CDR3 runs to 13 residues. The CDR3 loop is CASSLANTDTQYF. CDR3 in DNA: TGTGCCAGCAGCTTAGCGAACACAGATACGCAGTATTTT.